This T cell receptor (beta chain) was profiled in a study of Graves' ophthalmopathy and Graves' hyperthyroidism. Concerning this clonotype: Germline is not matched at one junction end, which may reflect a read error.

For repertoire sequencing, the TCR beta CDR3 regions were amplified from RNA transcripts. The first-round RT-PCR employed HTBI primers together with the Qiagen OneStep RT-PCR kit. A multiplex PCR was then performed as the second round. TCRdb reprocessed the multiplex PCR reads via MiXCR and lists one record per CDR3 protein. The table has about 740,000 distinct CDR3 sequences, roughly two fifths seen once; the top ten hold approximately 46%. CDR1 SQVTM and CDR2 ANQGSEA come from the germline V gene. The CDR3 is 12 residues long. Input material: peripheral blood. This receptor was obtained from an adult man with Graves' ophthalmopathy. V and J are TRBV29-1 and TRBJ1-1, with 8 bases lining up with TRBD1. The CDR3 DNA follows: TGCAGCGTCCGGACAGGGAACATTGAAGCTTTCTTT. As protein: CSVRTGNIEAFF.